This T cell receptor (beta chain) came from a study of T cells in localized non-small cell lung cancer. Only in-frame clones appear in the TCRdb table, and some are missing; sequencing was by immunoSEQ multiplex PCR. The sample shows 100,000 to 150,000 clones, roughly 90% of them seen only once. CDR3 length: 12 amino acids. The germline V gene encodes CDR1 SGHDT and CDR2 YYEEEE. The V gene lost 5 bases and the J gene lost 2 bases, with 5 bases spanning the gap. This clone was picked up one time. The sample in question was peripheral blood, obtained before any cancer treatment. This sequence originates from an older female donor with stage I lung adenocarcinoma. The V call is TRBV5-6, the J call TRBJ1-3; D remains ambiguous. The CDR3 protein is CASSTTGNTIYF. CDR3 nucleotides: TGTGCCAGCAGTACTACTGGAAACACCATATATTTT.